This entry lists 4 T cell receptor beta chains sequenced from one sample in a study of T cells generated in artificial thymic organoids (TCRdb year 2017). The library was built by means of 5' RACE. Sequencing instrument: Illumina MiSeq. TCRalpha and TCRbeta libraries were amplified separately by semi-nested PCR with Advantage 2 and reverse primers in the TRAC or TRBC constant regions. TCRdb trimmed the raw reads at Q25, called clones with MiXCR and kept productive beta chains. Identical CDR3 protein sequences are pooled into one entry, listed with their most common genes and DNA. The sample records fewer than 9,500 distinct CDR3 sequences, under 30% of which are singletons. The ten largest clones represent approximately 3% of the sample. Their target antigens are unknown. To build artificial thymic organoids, human HSPCs were aggregated with MS5 murine stromal cells transduced with human DLL1, and the aggregates were cultured at an air-liquid interface. Organoids were seeded with FACS-purified CD34+CD3- hematopoietic stem and progenitor cells depleted of residual T cells.

The source material was naive CD8+ T cells grown in artificial thymic organoids from cord blood stem and progenitor cells. This specimen's cell subset or site label, interpreted: CD3+TCRalphabeta+CD8SP T cells; for blood, CD45RO-CCR7+ naive CD8+ T cells. The receptors were sampled from a human donor who gave cord blood stem cells for thymic organoid culture, a cardiac surgery patient who gave postnatal thymus, or a blood donor (not recorded which).

This clonotype was counted a few times. V gene TRBV5-1 combines with J gene TRBJ2-3; weak D call: TRBD2 (6 bases). This CDR3 has 17 amino acids. The V end was cut by 4 bases, the J end by 9 bases, with 27 bases between. In germline, CDR1 is SGHRS, CDR2 YFSETQ. The CDR3 DNA sequence: TGCGCCAGCAGCCCCTTTTCCCCGCGGGGACCCTGGGGGACGCAGTATTTT. This translates into CASSPFSPRGPWGTQYF. The full variable domain, completed using reference TRBV5-1 and TRBJ2-3, is KAGVTQTPRYLIKTRGQQVTLSCSPISGHRSVSWYQQTPGQGLQFLFEYFSETQRNKGNFPGRFSGRQFSNSRSEMNVSTLELGDSALYLCASSPFSPRGPWGTQYFGPGTRLTVL.

This clonotype has just a few counts. The chain joins TRBV10-3 to TRBJ2-7, with 10 bases that match TRBD1. The V gene end was trimmed by 6 bases and the J gene end by 4 bases; junction bases not matched to a gene: 9. There are 15 residues in the CDR3. The germline V gene has CDR1 ENHRY and CDR2 SYGVKD. CDR3 in DNA: TGTGCCATCAGCGTCGGGACAGGGGAGGGTTACGAGCAGTACTTC. Translated, it gives CAISVGTGEGYEQYF.

By sample share, this clonotype is medium-sized. The chain links TRBV18 to TRBJ1-1, with D unclear. The CDR3 loop spans 15 amino acids. Trimming left V 2 bases short and J 0 bases short, with 10 bases between. CDR1 is KGHSH, CDR2 LQKENI, per germline. CDR3 region: CASSPFRLVNTEAFF. In DNA, the CDR3 is TGTGCCAGCTCACCATTCAGGCTTGTGAACACTGAAGCTTTCTTT.

This clonotype was counted a few times. The CDR3 loop reads CATSALGDPTQYF. CDR3 DNA sequence: TGTGCCACCAGTGCCCTCGGGGACCCTACGCAGTATTTT. V gene TRBV24-1 combines with J gene TRBJ2-3; D is possibly TRBD1 or TRBD2 (5 bases each). Between the trimmed V and J ends, which lost 5 bases and 8 bases, there was a span of 13 bases. The CDR3 extends over 13 amino acids. The germline V gene encodes CDR1 KGHDR and CDR2 SFDVKD.